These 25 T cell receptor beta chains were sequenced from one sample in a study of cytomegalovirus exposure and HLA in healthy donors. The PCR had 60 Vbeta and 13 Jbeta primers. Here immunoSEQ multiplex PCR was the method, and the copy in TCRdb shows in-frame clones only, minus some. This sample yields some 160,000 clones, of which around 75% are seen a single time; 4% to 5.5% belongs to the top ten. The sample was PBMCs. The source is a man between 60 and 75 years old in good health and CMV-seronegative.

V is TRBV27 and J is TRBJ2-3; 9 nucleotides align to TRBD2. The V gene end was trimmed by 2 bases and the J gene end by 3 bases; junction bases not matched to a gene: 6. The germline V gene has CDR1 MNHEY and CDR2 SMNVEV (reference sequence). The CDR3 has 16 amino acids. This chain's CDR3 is CASSLGAGGMTDTQYF. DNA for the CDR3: TGTGCCAGCAGTTTAGGAGCGGGAGGAATGACAGATACGCAGTATTTT.

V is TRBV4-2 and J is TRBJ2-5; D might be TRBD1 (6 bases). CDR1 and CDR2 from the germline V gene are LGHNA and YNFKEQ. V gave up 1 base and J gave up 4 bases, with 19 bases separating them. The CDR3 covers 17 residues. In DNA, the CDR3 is TGTGCCAGCAGCCAAGCTCCTCCAAACAGGGTCGGAGAGACCCAGTACTTC. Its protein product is CASSQAPPNRVGETQYF.

The CDR3 bases are TGCAGCGTTCCCGGCGGGGGATGGGAGACCCAGTACTTC. It specifies CSVPGGGWETQYF. The rearrangement joins TRBV29-1 to TRBJ2-5; TRBD2 matches at 7 bases. Germline CDR1 SQVTM, CDR2 ANQGSEA. This CDR3 is 13 amino acids long. The V and J ends lost 5 bases and 5 bases, in that order; junction bases with no gene match: 8.

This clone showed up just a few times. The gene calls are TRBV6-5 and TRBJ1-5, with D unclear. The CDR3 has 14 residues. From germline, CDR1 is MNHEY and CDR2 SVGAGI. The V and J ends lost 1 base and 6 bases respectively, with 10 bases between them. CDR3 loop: CASSYWQVVQPQHF. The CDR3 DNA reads TGTGCCAGCAGTTACTGGCAGGTCGTTCAGCCCCAGCATTTT.

The CDR3 region has the DNA TGTGCCAGCAGCTTCCGGGGGACAGTCGCGAACACTGAAGCTTTCTTT. It codes for CASSFRGTVANTEAFF. The chain uses TRBV5-6 and TRBJ1-1, with 7 nucleotides matching TRBD1. The germline V gene has CDR1 SGHDT and CDR2 YYEEEE. V dropped 2 bases and J dropped 1; count of bases not matched to a gene: 8. This CDR3 region has 16 residues.

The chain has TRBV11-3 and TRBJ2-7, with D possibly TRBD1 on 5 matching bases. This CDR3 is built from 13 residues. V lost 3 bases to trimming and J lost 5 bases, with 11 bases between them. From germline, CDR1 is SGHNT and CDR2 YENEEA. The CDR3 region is CASSFSLGDEQYF. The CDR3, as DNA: TGTGCCAGCAGCTTCTCTCTAGGGGACGAGCAGTACTTC.

CDR3 amino acids: CASSLEQGAVEQYF. Here the CDR3 DNA reads TGTGCCAGCAGCCTCGAACAGGGGGCAGTCGAGCAGTACTTC. The rearrangement joins TRBV5-4 to TRBJ2-5, with TRBD1 identical over 9 bases. The J call may be in error: the DNA end matches TRBJ2-7 better. Germline loops: CDR1 SGHNT, CDR2 YYREEE (reference sequence). The CDR3 totals 14 residues.

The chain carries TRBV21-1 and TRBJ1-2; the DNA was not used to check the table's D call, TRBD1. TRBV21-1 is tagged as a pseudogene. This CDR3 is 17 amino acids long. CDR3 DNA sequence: TGTGCCAGCAGCAAAAGCCTCCGGGACAGGGATCCCTATGGCTACACCTTC. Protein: CASSKSLRDRDPYGYTF.

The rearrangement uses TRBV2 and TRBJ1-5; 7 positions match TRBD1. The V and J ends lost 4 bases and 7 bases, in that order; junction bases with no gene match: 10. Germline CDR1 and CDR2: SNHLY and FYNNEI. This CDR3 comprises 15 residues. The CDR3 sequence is CASSGTRQGVQPQHF. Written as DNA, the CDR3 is TGTGCCAGCAGTGGCACCCGGCAGGGGGTCCAGCCCCAGCATTTT. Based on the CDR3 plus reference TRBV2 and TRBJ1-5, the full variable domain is EPEVTQTPSHQVTQMGQEVILRCVPISNHLYFYWYRQILGQKVEFLVSFYNNEISEKSEIFDDQFSVERPDGSNFTLKIRSTKLEDSAMYFCASSGTRQGVQPQHFGDGTRLSIL.

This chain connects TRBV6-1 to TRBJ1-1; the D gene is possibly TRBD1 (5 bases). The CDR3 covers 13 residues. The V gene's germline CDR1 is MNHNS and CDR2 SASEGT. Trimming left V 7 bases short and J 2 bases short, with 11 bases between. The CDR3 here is CASIRQGNTEAFF. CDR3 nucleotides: TGTGCCAGCATACGTCAGGGAAACACTGAAGCTTTCTTT.

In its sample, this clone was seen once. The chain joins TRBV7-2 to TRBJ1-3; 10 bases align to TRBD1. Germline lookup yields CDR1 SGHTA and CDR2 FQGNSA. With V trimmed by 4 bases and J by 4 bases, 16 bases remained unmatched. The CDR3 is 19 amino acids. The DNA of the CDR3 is TGTGCCAGCAGCTATATCTCCGGGACAGGGGCCCAGAAGGGAAACACCATATATTTT. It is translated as CASSYISGTGAQKGNTIYF. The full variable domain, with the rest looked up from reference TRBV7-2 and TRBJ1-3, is GAGVSQSPSNKVTEKGKDVELRCDPISGHTALYWYRQSLGQGLEFLIYFQGNSAPDKSGLPSDRFSAERTGGSVSTLTIQRTQQEDSAVYLCASSYISGTGAQKGNTIYFGEGSWLTVV.

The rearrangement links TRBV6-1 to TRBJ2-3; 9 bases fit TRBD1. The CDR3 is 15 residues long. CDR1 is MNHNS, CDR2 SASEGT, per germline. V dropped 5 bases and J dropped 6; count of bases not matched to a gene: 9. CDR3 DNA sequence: TGTGCCAGCAGTCGAGGGACAGGGATTGATGATACGCAGTATTTT. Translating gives CASSRGTGIDDTQYF.

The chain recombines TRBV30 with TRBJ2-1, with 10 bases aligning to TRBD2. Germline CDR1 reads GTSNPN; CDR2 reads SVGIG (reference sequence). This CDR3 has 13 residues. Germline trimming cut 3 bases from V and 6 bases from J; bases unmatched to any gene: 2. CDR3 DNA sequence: TGTGCCTGGAGCGGGACTAGCGTCAATGAGCAGTTCTTC. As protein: CAWSGTSVNEQFF. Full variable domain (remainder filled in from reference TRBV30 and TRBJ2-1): SQTIHQWPATLVQPVGSPLSLECTVEGTSNPNLYWYRQAAGRGLQLLFYSVGIGQISSEVPQNLSASRPQDRQFILSSKKLLLSDSGFYLCAWSGTSVNEQFFGPGTRLTVL.

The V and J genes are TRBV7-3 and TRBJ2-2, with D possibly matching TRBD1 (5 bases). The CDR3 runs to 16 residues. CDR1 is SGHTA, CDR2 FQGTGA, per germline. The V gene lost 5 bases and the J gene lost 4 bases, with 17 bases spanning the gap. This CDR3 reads CASSLSTAGPTGELFF. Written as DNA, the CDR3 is TGTGCCAGCAGCCTATCCACCGCAGGGCCCACCGGGGAGCTGTTTTTT. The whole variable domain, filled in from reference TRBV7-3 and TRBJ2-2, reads GAGVSQTPSNKVTEKGKYVELRCDPISGHTALYWYRQSLGQGPEFLIYFQGTGAADDSGLPNDRFFAVRPEGSVSTLKIQRTERGDSAVYLCASSLSTAGPTGELFFGEGSRLTVL.

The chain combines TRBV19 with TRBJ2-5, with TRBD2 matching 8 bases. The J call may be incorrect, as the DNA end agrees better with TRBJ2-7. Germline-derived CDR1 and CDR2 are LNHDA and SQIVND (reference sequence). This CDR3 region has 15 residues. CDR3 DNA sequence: TGTGCCAGTAGTATAGTAGACGCCGGGAGGGGCGAGCAGTACTTC. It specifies CASSIVDAGRGEQYF.

CDR3 amino acids: CASSLAGPDTQYF. CDR3 nucleotide sequence: TGCGCCAGCAGCTTGGCTGGGCCAGATACGCAGTATTTT. The rearrangement joins TRBV5-1 to TRBJ2-3; D not resolved. Germline V gene lookup returns CDR1 SGHRS and CDR2 YFSETQ. The V gene lost 0 bases and the J gene lost 4 bases, with 6 bases spanning the gap. CDR3 length equals 13 residues.

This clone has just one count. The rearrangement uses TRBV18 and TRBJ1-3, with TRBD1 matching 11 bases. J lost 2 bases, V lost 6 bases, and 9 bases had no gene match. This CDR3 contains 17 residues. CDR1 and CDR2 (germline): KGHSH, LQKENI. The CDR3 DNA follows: TGTGCCAGCTCGCGCGATCCGGGACAGGGGGCTGGAAACACCATATATTTT. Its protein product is CASSRDPGQGAGNTIYF.

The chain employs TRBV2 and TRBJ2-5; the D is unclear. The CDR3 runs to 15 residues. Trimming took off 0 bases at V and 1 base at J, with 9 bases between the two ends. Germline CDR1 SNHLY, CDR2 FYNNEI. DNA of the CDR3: TGTGCCAGCAGTGAAGCGCGCGGTATCCAAGAGACCCAGTACTTC. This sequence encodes CASSEARGIQETQYF.

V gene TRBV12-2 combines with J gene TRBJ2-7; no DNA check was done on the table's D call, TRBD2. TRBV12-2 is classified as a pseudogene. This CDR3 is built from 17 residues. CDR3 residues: CASRSRGGGRAVCEQYF. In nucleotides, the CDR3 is TGTGCAAGTCGCTCTAGGGGAGGCGGGAGGGCTGTCTGCGAGCAGTACTTC.

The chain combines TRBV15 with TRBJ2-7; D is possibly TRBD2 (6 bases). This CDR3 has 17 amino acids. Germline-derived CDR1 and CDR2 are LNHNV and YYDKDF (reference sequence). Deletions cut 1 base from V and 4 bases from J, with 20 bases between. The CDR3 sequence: CATSRVVSAGGGYEQYF. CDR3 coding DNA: TGTGCCACCAGCAGAGTAGTGTCGGCAGGTGGAGGGTACGAGCAGTACTTC.

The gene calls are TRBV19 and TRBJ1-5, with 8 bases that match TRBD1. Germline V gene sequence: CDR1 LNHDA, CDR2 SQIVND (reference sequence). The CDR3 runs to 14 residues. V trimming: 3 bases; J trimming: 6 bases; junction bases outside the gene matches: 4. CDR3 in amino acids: CASSIGQGPQPQHF. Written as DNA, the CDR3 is TGTGCCAGTAGTATTGGACAGGGACCTCAGCCCCAGCATTTT.

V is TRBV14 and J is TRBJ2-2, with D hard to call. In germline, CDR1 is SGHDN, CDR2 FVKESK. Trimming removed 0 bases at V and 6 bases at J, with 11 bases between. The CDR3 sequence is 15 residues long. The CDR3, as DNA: TGTGCCAGCAGCCAAGATCATATGGCAGCCGGGGAGCTGTTTTTT. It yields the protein CASSQDHMAAGELFF.

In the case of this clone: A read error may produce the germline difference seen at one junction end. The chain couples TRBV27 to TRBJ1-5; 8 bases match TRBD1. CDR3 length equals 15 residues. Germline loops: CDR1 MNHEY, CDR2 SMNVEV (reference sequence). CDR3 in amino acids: CASGRTGFSDQPQHF. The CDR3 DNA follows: TGTGCCAGCGGCAGGACAGGGTTTAGCGATCAGCCCCAGCATTTT.

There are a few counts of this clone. This CDR3 reads CASSLTAGVNTEAFF. CDR3 bases: TGTGCCAGCAGCTTAACGGCGGGAGTCAACACTGAAGCTTTCTTT. The chain uses TRBV7-9 and TRBJ1-1; no clear D. Between the trimmed V and J ends, which lost 2 bases and 2 bases, there was a span of 12 bases. The CDR3 is 15 amino acids. Germline values: CDR1 SEHNR, CDR2 FQNEAQ (reference sequence).

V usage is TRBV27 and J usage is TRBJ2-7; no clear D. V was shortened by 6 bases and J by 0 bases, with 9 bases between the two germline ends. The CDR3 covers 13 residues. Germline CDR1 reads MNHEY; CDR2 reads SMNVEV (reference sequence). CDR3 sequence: CASRSLSSYEQYF. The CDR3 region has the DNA TGTGCCAGCAGGTCCCTGAGCTCCTACGAGCAGTACTTC.